This T cell receptor beta chain was found in a study of blood T cell repertoires in COVID-19. The overall study: Acute and convalescent COVID-19 specimens originated in the United States, Italy and Spain. Sample material is recorded as cDNA or gDNA derived from T cells, B-cell-depleted T cells, or PBMCs.

V gave up 3 bases and J gave up 3 bases, with 15 bases separating them. CDR1 KGHSH and CDR2 LQKENI come from the germline V gene. The CDR3 runs to 16 residues. Source study methods: Estimated nucleated cell counts came from reference gene primer amplification. TCRdb's table, derived via immunoSEQ multiplex PCR, lists solely in-frame clones and lacks some. That table is the source of V, J and clone size, and D and trimming were worked out from the DNA. The sample contains about 200,000 clones, around 84% of which appear only once. This clone was detected only once. The rearrangement uses TRBV18 and TRBJ1-3; D possibly corresponds to TRBD1 (5 bases). Sequenced input: peripheral blood. This receptor was obtained from a woman older than 75 with acute or convalescent COVID-19. CDR3 in amino acids: CASSPYYGGVGNTIYF. In nucleotides, the CDR3 is TGTGCCAGCTCACCTTATTACGGGGGAGTTGGAAACACCATATATTTT. Using reference TRBV18 and TRBJ1-3 for the parts outside the CDR3, the full variable domain is NAGVMQNPRHLVRRRGQEARLRCSPMKGHSHVYWYRQLPEEGLKFMVYLQKENIIDESGMPKERFSAEFPKEGPSILRIQQVVRGDSAAYFCASSPYYGGVGNTIYFGEGSWLTVV.